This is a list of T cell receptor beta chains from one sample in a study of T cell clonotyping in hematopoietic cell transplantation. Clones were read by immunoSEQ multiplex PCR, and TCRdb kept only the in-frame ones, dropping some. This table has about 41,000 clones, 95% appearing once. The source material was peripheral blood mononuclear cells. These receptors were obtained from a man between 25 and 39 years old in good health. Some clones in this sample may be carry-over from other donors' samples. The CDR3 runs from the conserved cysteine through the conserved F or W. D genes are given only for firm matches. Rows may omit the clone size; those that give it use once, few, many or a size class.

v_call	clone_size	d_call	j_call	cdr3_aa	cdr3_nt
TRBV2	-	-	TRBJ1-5	CASRAVYSNQPQHF	TGTGCCAGCAGGGCAGTGTATAGCAATCAGCCCCAGCATTTT
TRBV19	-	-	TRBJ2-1	CASSISLSYNEQFF	TGTGCCAGTAGTATCTCGCTATCCTACAATGAGCAGTTCTTC
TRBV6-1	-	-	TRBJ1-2	CASTPTGIYGYTF	TGTGCCAGCACCCCCACAGGGATCTATGGCTACACCTTC
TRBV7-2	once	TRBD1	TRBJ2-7	CASTPGQVYEQYF	TGTGCCAGCACCCCGGGACAGGTCTACGAGCAGTACTTC
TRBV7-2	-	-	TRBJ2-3	CASSLVMGGGPLDTQYF	TGTGCCAGCAGCTTGGTGATGGGCGGGGGCCCCCTGGATACGCAGTATTTT
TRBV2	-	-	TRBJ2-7	CAGIGGLGYEQYF	TGTGCCGGCATCGGAGGGCTCGGTTACGAGCAGTACTTC
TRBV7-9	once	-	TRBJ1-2	CASSLVRAVFYGYTF	TGTGCCAGCAGCTTAGTGCGGGCAGTTTTTTATGGCTACACCTTC
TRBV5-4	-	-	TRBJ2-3	CASSRPPGTLGSDTQYF	TGTGCCAGCAGCCGCCCCCCCGGGACTCTCGGGTCGGATACGCAGTATTTT
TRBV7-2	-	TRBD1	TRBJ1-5	CASSLGQGGQPQHF	TGTGCCAGCAGCCTGGGGCAGGGGGGTCAGCCCCAGCATTTT
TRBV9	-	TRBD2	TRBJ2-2	CASSVVSAGTSGSGDTGELFF	TGTGCCAGCAGCGTAGTTTCCGCGGGGACTAGCGGGAGCGGCGACACCGGGGAGCTGTTTTTT
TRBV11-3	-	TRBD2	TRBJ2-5	CASSLGGLAGETQYF	TGTGCCAGCAGCTTAGGAGGACTAGCGGGAGAGACCCAGTACTTC
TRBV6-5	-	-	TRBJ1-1	CASSYSSPEGTEAFF	TGTGCCAGCAGTTACTCGAGTCCTGAGGGGACTGAAGCTTTCTTT
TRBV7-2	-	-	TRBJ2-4	CASSFGIENIQYF	TGTGCCAGCAGCTTCGGCATCGAGAACATTCAGTACTTC
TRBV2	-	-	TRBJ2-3	CASSDSVGPSTDTQYF	TGTGCCAGCAGTGATTCGGTCGGGCCCTCCACAGATACGCAGTATTTT
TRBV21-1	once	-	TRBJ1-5	CASSKVNRTGGFYQPQHF	TGTGCCAGCAGCAAAGTCAACAGGACAGGGGGATTTTATCAGCCCCAGCATTTT
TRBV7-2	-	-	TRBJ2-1	CASSLRFQEYNEQFF	TGTGCCAGCAGCTTAAGGTTTCAGGAATACAATGAGCAGTTCTTC
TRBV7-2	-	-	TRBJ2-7	CASSPSSSASLGEQYF	TGTGCCAGCAGCCCTTCTAGCTCGGCTTCATTAGGCGAGCAGTACTTC
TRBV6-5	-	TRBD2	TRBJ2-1	CASSQGLAGDYEQFF	TGTGCCAGCAGTCAGGGACTAGCGGGAGACTATGAGCAGTTCTTC
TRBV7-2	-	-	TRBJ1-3	CASSSDLSGNTIYF	TGTGCCAGCAGCTCTGACCTCTCTGGAAACACCATATATTTT
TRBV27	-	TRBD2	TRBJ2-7	CASSPGGAYEQYF	TGTGCCAGCAGTCCCGGGGGGGCCTACGAGCAGTACTTC
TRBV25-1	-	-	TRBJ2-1	CASKGSFSYNEQFF	TGTGCCAGCAAGGGCAGCTTCTCCTACAATGAGCAGTTCTTC
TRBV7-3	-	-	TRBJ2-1	CASSWLGPPGEQFF	TGTGCCAGCAGCTGGTTGGGGCCCCCGGGGGAGCAGTTCTTC
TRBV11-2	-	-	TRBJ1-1	CASRPDDGYTEAFF	TGTGCCAGCAGACCCGACGACGGATACACTGAAGCTTTCTTT
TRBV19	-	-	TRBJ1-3	CASSIVFSVSGNTIYF	TGTGCCAGTAGTATAGTGTTTTCGGTCTCTGGAAACACCATATATTTT
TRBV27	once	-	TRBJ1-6	CASSTYRASPLHF	TGTGCCAGCAGCACCTACAGGGCCTCACCCCTCCACTTT
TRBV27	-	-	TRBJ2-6	CASQSSSGANVLTF	TGTGCCAGCCAGAGTTCCTCTGGGGCCAACGTCCTGACTTTC
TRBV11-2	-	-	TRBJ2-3	CASSYGPTDTQYF	TGTGCCAGCAGCTACGGACCCACAGATACGCAGTATTTT
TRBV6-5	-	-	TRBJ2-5	CASSLLGRPQETQYF	TGTGCCAGCAGTCTACTAGGGCGGCCTCAAGAGACCCAGTACTTC
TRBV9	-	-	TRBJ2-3	CASSRQGPSYTDTQYF	TGTGCCAGCAGCCGTCAGGGGCCATCCTACACAGATACGCAGTATTTT
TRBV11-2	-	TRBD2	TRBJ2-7	CASSYSSGRTIEQYF	TGTGCCAGCAGCTATAGTAGCGGGAGGACGATTGAGCAGTACTTC
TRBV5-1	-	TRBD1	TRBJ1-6	CASSLGTGTSPLHF	TGCGCCAGCAGCTTGGGGACAGGGACCTCACCCCTCCACTTT
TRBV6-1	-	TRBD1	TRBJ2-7	CASSGGQVPYEQYF	TGTGCCAGCAGTGGGGGACAGGTCCCCTACGAGCAGTACTTC
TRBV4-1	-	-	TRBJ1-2	CASSQSHIFVQGTNYGYTF	TGCGCCAGCAGCCAATCTCACATTTTTGTACAGGGCACTAACTATGGCTACACCTTC